The subject of this entry is one T cell receptor (beta chain). These data originate in a study of blood T cell repertoires in COVID-19. The wider study: Sites in the United States, Italy and Spain provided acute and convalescent COVID-19 samples. Sample material is recorded as cDNA or gDNA derived from T cells, B-cell-depleted T cells, or PBMCs.

Trimming removed 1 base at V and 0 bases at J, with 12 bases between. The CDR3 runs to 16 residues. CDR1 is SGHTA, CDR2 FQGTGA, per germline. Original handling: Estimated nucleated cell counts came from reference gene primer amplification. The data were produced by immunoSEQ multiplex PCR, yet TCRdb's version contains in-frame clones alone and is incomplete. That table supplies the V and J calls and clone size; D and trimming were determined from the DNA. The sample contains 150,000 to 200,000 clones, 80% to 90% of which appear only once. The sample was peripheral blood. The rearrangement joins TRBV7-3 to TRBJ1-1; possible D gene TRBD1, 6 bases. The source of this sequence is a woman aged 80 or over with acute or convalescent COVID-19. Written as DNA, the CDR3 is TGTGCCAGCAGCTTAAACTTTGGACAGATGAACACTGAAGCTTTCTTT. The encoded protein is CASSLNFGQMNTEAFF.